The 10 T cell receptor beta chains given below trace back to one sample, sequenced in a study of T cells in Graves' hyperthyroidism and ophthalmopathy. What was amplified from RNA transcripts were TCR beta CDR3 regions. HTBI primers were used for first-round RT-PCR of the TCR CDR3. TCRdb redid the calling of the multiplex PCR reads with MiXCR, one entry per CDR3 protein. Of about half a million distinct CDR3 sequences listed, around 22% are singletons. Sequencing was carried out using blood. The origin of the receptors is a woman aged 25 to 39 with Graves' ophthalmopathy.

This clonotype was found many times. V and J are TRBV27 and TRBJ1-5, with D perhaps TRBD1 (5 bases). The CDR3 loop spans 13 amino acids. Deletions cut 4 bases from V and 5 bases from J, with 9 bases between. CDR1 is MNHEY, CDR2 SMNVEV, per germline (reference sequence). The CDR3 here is CASSYQGDQPQHF. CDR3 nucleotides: TGTGCCAGCAGTTACCAGGGCGATCAGCCCCAGCATTTT.

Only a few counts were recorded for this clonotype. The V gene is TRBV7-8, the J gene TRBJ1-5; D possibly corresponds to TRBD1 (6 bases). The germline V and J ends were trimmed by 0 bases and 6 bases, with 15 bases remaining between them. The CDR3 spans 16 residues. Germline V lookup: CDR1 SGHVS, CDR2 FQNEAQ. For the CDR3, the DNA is TGTGCCAGCAGCTTAGCGACGGGGGCCGCGGGTCAGCCCCAGCATTTT. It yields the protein CASSLATGAAGQPQHF.

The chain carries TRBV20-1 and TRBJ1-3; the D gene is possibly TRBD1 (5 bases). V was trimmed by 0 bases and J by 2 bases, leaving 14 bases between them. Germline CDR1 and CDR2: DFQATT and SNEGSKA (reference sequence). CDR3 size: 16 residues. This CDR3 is CSARDFQGGAGNTIYF. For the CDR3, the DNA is TGCAGTGCTAGAGATTTCCAGGGTGGCGCTGGAAACACCATATATTTT.

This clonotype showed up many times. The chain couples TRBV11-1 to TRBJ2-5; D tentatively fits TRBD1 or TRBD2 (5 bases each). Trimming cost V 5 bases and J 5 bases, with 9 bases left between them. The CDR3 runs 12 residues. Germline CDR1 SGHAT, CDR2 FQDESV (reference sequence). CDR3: CASSAWGETQYF. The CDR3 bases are TGTGCCAGCAGCGCGTGGGGGGAGACCCAGTACTTC.

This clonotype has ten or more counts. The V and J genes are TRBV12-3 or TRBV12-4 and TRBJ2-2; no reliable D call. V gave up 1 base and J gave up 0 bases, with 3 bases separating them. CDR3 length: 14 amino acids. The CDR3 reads CASSLVPNTGELFF. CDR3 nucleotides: TGTGCCAGCAGTTTAGTCCCGAACACCGGGGAGCTGTTTTTT.

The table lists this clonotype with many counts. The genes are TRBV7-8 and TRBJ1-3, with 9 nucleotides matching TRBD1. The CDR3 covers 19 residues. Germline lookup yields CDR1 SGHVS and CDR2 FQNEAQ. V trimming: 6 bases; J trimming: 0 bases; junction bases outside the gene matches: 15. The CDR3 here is CASRSTWDREPSSGNTIYF. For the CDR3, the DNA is TGTGCCAGCAGAAGCACCTGGGACAGGGAACCCTCCTCTGGAAACACCATATATTTT.

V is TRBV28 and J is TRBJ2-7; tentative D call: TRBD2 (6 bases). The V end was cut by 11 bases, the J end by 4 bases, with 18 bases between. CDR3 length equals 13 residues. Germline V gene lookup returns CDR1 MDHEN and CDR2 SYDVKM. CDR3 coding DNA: TGTGCCTCTAACGCGGGGCAGCTATACGAGCAGTACTTC. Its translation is CASNAGQLYEQYF. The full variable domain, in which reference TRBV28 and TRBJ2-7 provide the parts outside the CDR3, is DVKVTQSSRYLVKRTGEKVFLECVQDMDHENMFWYRQDPGLGLRLIYFSYDVKMKEKGDIPEGYSVSREKKERFSLILESASTNQTSMYLCASNAGQLYEQYFGPGTRLTVT.

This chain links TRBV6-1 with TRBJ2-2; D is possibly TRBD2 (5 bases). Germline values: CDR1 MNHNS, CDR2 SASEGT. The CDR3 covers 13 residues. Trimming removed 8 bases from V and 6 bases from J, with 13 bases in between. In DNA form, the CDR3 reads TGTGCCAGCGGACTGGGTGTATCCGGGGAGCTGTTTTTT. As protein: CASGLGVSGELFF.

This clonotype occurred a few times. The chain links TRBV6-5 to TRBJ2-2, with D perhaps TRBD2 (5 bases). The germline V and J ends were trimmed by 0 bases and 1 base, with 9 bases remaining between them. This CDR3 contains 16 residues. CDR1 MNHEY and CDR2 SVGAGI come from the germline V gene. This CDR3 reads CASSYSDGVNTGELFF. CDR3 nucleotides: TGTGCCAGCAGTTACTCCGACGGGGTGAACACCGGGGAGCTGTTTTTT.

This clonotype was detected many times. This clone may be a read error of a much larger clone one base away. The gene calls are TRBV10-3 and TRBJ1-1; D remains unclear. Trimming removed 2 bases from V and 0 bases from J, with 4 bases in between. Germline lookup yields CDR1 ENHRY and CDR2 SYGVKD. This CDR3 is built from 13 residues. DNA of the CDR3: TGTGCCATCAGTGAGGGGGTGAACACTGAAGCTTTCTTT. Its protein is CAISEGVNTEAFF.